The sequence of this T cell receptor (beta chain) was determined in a study of radiotherapy plus CTLA-4 blockade in lung cancer. TCRdb keeps only in-frame clones here, not all; method: immunoSEQ multiplex PCR. The sample lists 28,000 or so clones, approximately 82% occurring once. This CDR3 has 16 residues. The V gene's germline CDR1 is SGHRS and CDR2 YFSETQ. The ends lost 0 bases at V and 5 bases at J; junction bases unmatched: 9. The material was peripheral blood, obtained from a patient treated with radiotherapy plus ipilimumab. This chain uses TRBV5-1 with TRBJ2-7; 9 bases are a match to TRBD1. The TCR was taken from a human donor with non-small cell lung cancer who had stable disease on radiotherapy plus ipilimumab. In DNA, the CDR3 is TGCGCCAGCAGCTTGGCTCGCCGGGACAGGGCCCACGAGCAGTACTTC. Its translation: CASSLARRDRAHEQYF.